This T cell receptor (beta chain) was found in a study of regulatory T cells in long-lasting Graves disease (dated by TCRdb to about 2021). About the full investigation: Newly diagnosed Graves' disease patients had taken antithyroid drugs for less than 3 months. Persistent Graves' disease patients were compared with newly diagnosed Graves' disease patients by peripheral blood TCR sequencing and RNA sequencing. The study took place in China and was registered as a clinical trial. A total of roughly 35 samples underwent TCR sequencing, from around 13 patients with persistent Graves' disease and some 20 patients with newly diagnosed Graves' disease.

There are 15 amino acids in the CDR3, from cysteine to phenylalanine inclusive. Left in the record is the CDR3 DNA by itself, 45 bases read in frame from the first base. At the junction V is shortened by 2 bases and J by 2 bases, with 12 bases in between. Interpreted using the paper, the time point label stands for: newly diagnosed GD, antithyroid drugs for less than 3 months. RNA was extracted from PBMCs in TRIzol for both TCR sequencing and RNA sequencing. The diagnosis of Graves' disease followed American Thyroid Association guidelines. The patients came from an endocrinology department in Xi'an, China. From each patient, approximately 9.9 milliliters of peripheral blood was collected into an EDTA anticoagulant tube. PBMCs were isolated by Ficoll Paque Plus density gradient separation without further T cell sorting. An Agilent 2100 Bioanalyzer and agarose gel were used to assess RNA quality, and a NanoDrop 2000 was used to measure RNA concentration.

To prepare the library, multiplex PCR was applied. TCRdb records Illumina HiSeq 4000 as the sequencer. CDR3 regions were amplified by Arm-PCR with iRepertoire HTBI primers to construct TCR beta libraries. Before sequencing, the PCR products underwent gel purification. Under the source paper's analysis protocol: Gene usage analysis of CDR3 amino acid clonotypes used the approximately 62 TRBV and 12 to 15 TRBJ segments found across samples. COPE and FqMerger were used to merge filtered high-quality paired reads into contigs. BLAST was used to align contigs to IMGT TRBV, TRBD and TRBJ reference genes, with CDR3 defined following IMGT. Any clonotype with a frequency above 0.1% was counted as a highly expanded clone. Shannon entropy was used to measure repertoire diversity, and the Gini coefficient was used to measure V-J evenness. A clonotype was considered public if more than one individual shared it. TCRdb reran the public reads through fastp at Q25 and MiXCR, keeping productive beta chains. CDR3 protein sequences are deduplicated, and each keeps its most common genes and DNA. These V and J calls originate from TCRdb's pipeline instead of the authors' own analysis. This sample gives 300,000 to 450,000 distinct CDR3 sequences in total; roughly a sixth of them show up just once. The biggest ten clones account for 20% to 25% of the sample.

The full study reports these points: The authors noted that the small sample size was a limitation that may lower accuracy. Only the TCR beta chain was sequenced and analyzed. TRBV28, TRBJ1-2 and TRBJ2-5 were preferentially used in persistent disease, while TRBV20-1 and TRBJ2-1 were favored in newly diagnosed disease. The study examined only peripheral blood because the primary lesion, thyroid tissue, could not be accessed. Persistent patients shared more public clonotypes among themselves (roughly 2,700) than newly diagnosed patients did (roughly 910). Compared with newly diagnosed patients, patients with persistent Graves' disease had lower TCR Shannon entropy and fewer highly expanded clones, which suggests clonal expansion.

This clonotype was observed once. Its antigen has not been determined. No per-base quality is available; no much larger clone lies one base away. A single read offers scant evidence. Sample: peripheral blood mononuclear cells (PBMCs), taken at new diagnosis, from a patient treated with antithyroid drugs. The chain was built from TRBV12-3 or TRBV12-4 and TRBJ1-1, with no reliable assignment of the D segment. This TCR was recovered from a female donor with Graves disease. In nucleotides, the sequence is TGTGCCAGCAGTTTATACGGGGTGGGAAACACTGAAGCTTTCTTT. This is translated as CASSLYGVGNTEAFF.